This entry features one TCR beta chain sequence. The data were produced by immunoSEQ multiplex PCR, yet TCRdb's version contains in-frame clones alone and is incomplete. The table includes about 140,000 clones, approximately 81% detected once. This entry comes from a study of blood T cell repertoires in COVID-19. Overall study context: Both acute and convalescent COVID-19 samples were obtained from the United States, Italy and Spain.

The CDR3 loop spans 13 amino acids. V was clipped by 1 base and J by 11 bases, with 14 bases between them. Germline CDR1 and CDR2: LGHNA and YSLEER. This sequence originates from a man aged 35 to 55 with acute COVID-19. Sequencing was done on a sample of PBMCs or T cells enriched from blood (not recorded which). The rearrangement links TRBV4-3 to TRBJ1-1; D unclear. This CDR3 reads CASSQATGSRAFF. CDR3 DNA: TGCGCCAGCAGCCAAGCGACTGGTTCTAGGGCTTTCTTT.